The 8 T cell receptor beta chains below come from one sample, sequenced in a study of blood T cell repertoires in COVID-19. Clones were read by immunoSEQ multiplex PCR, and TCRdb kept only the in-frame ones, dropping some. The sample lists about 220,000 clones; under 90% were seen once. The material sequenced was peripheral blood. Every receptor here comes from a woman aged 55-75 years who had recovered from COVID-19.

The CDR3 protein is CASSLGTGGGYYGYTF. CDR3 DNA sequence: TGTGCCAGCAGCCTTGGGACAGGGGGCGGATACTATGGCTACACCTTC. The chain has TRBV11-2 and TRBJ1-2; 12 bases agree with TRBD1. The CDR3 length is 16 residues. The V gene's germline CDR1 is SGHAT and CDR2 FQNNGV. V was pared by 5 bases and J by 3 bases, with 7 bases of the junction left unmatched.

The genes are TRBV3-1 (or the pseudogene TRBV3-2) and TRBJ1-2; D is possibly TRBD1 (6 bases). The V gene lost 6 bases and the J gene lost 8 bases, with 19 bases spanning the gap. The length of the CDR3 is 14 residues. The germline V gene has CDR1 LGHDT and CDR2 YNNKEL (reference sequence). CDR3 nucleotides: TGTGCCAGCAGACACAGGGAGTCCAAAGGGGGCTACACCTTC. Amino acid sequence: CASRHRESKGGYTF.

J is TRBJ1-2 and V is TRBV4-2, with D possibly being TRBD1 (5 bases). V lost 0 bases and J 6 bases, leaving 14 bases between the germline ends. Germline CDR1 is LGHNA and CDR2 is YNFKEQ. The CDR3 is made up of 15 amino acids. In DNA form, the CDR3 reads TGTGCCAGCAGCCAAGACCCTACGGGGGGTGATGGCTACACCTTC. Amino acid sequence: CASSQDPTGGDGYTF.

CDR3: CASSSGTGGYEQYF. The CDR3 DNA sequence: TGTGCCAGCAGCTCAGGGACAGGGGGCTACGAGCAGTACTTC. The chain recombines TRBV9 with TRBJ2-7; 11 bases are shared with TRBD1. After removal of 4 bases from V and 3 bases from J, the junction contained 3 bases not matched to a gene. The CDR3 extends over 14 amino acids. Germline CDR1 is SGDLS and CDR2 is YYNGEE.

The J gene is TRBJ1-1, the V gene TRBV10-2; D may be TRBD1 (6 bases). The CDR3 spans 13 residues. Germline V lookup: CDR1 WSHSY, CDR2 SAAADI. The V and J ends lost 4 bases and 6 bases respectively, with 12 bases between them. The CDR3 nucleotides are TGCGCCAGCAGTGCAGGGGCGCTGGCTGAAGCTTTCTTT. As protein: CASSAGALAEAFF.

This chain joins TRBV30 and TRBJ1-2; 12 nucleotides line up with TRBD1. CDR1 and CDR2 (germline): GTSNPN, SVGIG (reference sequence). J gave up 3 bases and V 3 bases, and 8 bases lay outside the gene matches. The CDR3 runs to 16 residues. The CDR3 coding sequence is TGTGCCTGGAGGTTGGCCGGGACAGGGGGCGACTATGGCTACACCTTC. Translation gives CAWRLAGTGGDYGYTF.

The chain combines TRBV28 with TRBJ1-1, with 7 bases that match TRBD1. The CDR3 consists of 15 residues. Germline CDR1 reads MDHEN; CDR2 reads SYDVKM. V lost 10 bases, J lost 1 base, and 12 bases stayed unmatched. The chain's CDR3 is CANAPRDRANTEAFF. DNA of the CDR3: TGTGCCAACGCCCCCCGGGACAGAGCGAACACTGAAGCTTTCTTT.

This chain joins TRBV2 and TRBJ2-7; TRBD2 aligns across 9 bases. Germline V gene lookup returns CDR1 SNHLY and CDR2 FYNNEI. The CDR3 is 14 amino acids. V was clipped by 6 bases and J by 4 bases; unmatched bases: 7. CDR3 DNA sequence: TGTGCCAGCAGGGGGTCTAGCGGGGATTACGAGCAGTACTTC. It encodes CASRGSSGDYEQYF. The variable domain in full, with the rest retrieved from reference TRBV2 and TRBJ2-7, is EPEVTQTPSHQVTQMGQEVILRCVPISNHLYFYWYRQILGQKVEFLVSFYNNEISEKSEIFDDQFSVERPDGSNFTLKIRSTKLEDSAMYFCASRGSSGDYEQYFGPGTRLTVT.